One sample yielded the 7 T cell receptor beta chains listed below, sequenced in a study of CD8 T cells in Susac syndrome. Reverse transcription of about 0.5 to 1 ug RNA was carried out with random hexamers. A single record per CDR3 protein comes from TCRdb applying MiXCR to the immunoSEQ multiplex PCR reads. The sample contains around 130,000 distinct CDR3 sequences, over 90% of which appear only once. Input material: CD4+ T cells from PBMCs. The receptors here all came from a human donor with Susac syndrome.

The CDR3 bases are TGTGCCAGCAGCCATCCGGGTGTAGAGACCCAGTACTTC. Protein: CASSHPGVETQYF. This chain connects TRBV3-1 to TRBJ2-5; D remains unclear. CDR1 and CDR2 from the germline V gene are LGHDT and YNNKEL (reference sequence). The germline V and J ends were trimmed by 3 bases and 4 bases, with 9 bases remaining between them. This CDR3 is 13 amino acids long.

The V call is TRBV6-2 or TRBV6-3, the J call TRBJ2-7; 11 bases fit TRBD1. This CDR3 contains 15 residues. V shed 6 bases and J 4 bases; nucleotides not matched to a gene: 8. Germline V gene lookup returns CDR1 MNHEY and CDR2 SVGEGT. The DNA of the CDR3 is TGTGCCAGCAGAGGTGGACAGGGGGCGCATTACGAGCAGTACTTC. Translated, it gives CASRGGQGAHYEQYF.

The chain has TRBV18 and TRBJ2-1; the D is unclear. The V gene lost 5 bases and the J gene lost 4 bases, with 12 bases spanning the gap. The germline CDR1 and CDR2 sequences are KGHSH and LQKENI. The length of the CDR3 is 14 residues. The CDR3: CASSTSKGYNEQFF. The DNA for the CDR3 is TGTGCCAGCTCAACGTCGAAGGGATACAATGAGCAGTTCTTC.

The table lists this clonotype with a count of one. The chain is built from TRBV7-6 and TRBJ2-1, with 14 nucleotides matching TRBD2. The V and J ends lost 4 bases and 6 bases, in that order; junction bases with no gene match: 5. CDR3 size: 16 residues. Germline V lookup: CDR1 SGHVS, CDR2 FNYEAQ. CDR3 sequence (DNA): TGTGCCAGCAGCTGGAGACTAGCGGGAGGGCCCAATGAGCAGTTCTTC. This encodes CASSWRLAGGPNEQFF. The full variable domain, its missing parts supplied by reference TRBV7-6 and TRBJ2-1, is GAGVSQSPRYKVTKRGQDVALRCDPISGHVSLYWYRQALGQGPEFLTYFNYEAQQDKSGLPNDRFSAERPEGSISTLTIQRTEQRDSAMYRCASSWRLAGGPNEQFFGPGTRLTVL.

This sequence joins TRBV11-2 and TRBJ1-2; D gene unclear. Germline assignment: CDR1 SGHAT and CDR2 FQNNGV. This CDR3 comprises 13 residues. V lost 8 bases and J lost 0, with 10 bases in between. CDR3 DNA: TGTGCCAGCCGGCAGAGCGCTAACTATGGCTACACCTTC. Its protein is CASRQSANYGYTF.

This clonotype was seen just once. V and J are TRBV20-1 and TRBJ2-5; D possibly corresponds to TRBD2 (5 bases). V shed 6 bases and J shed 7 bases, with 9 bases lying between them. The germline V gene encodes CDR1 DFQATT and CDR2 SNEGSKA (reference sequence). This CDR3 region has 10 residues. CDR3 sequence: CSATEGTQYF. CDR3 nucleotides: TGCAGTGCCACCGAGGGGACCCAGTACTTC.

V gene TRBV7-2 combines with J gene TRBJ2-5; a weak D match, TRBD2 (5 bases). The germline V gene encodes CDR1 SGHTA and CDR2 FQGNSA. The CDR3 is 12 residues long. Trimming stripped 5 bases from V and 4 bases from J, with 8 bases between. CDR3 sequence: CASSPGLETQYF. CDR3 nucleotide sequence: TGTGCCAGCAGCCCAGGACTAGAGACCCAGTACTTC. Complete variable domain (other parts from reference TRBV7-2 and TRBJ2-5): GAGVSQSPSNKVTEKGKDVELRCDPISGHTALYWYRQSLGQGLEFLIYFQGNSAPDKSGLPSDRFSAERTGGSVSTLTIQRTQQEDSAVYLCASSPGLETQYFGPGTRLLVL.